Sequencing of this T cell receptor (beta chain) was carried out in a study of cytomegalovirus exposure and HLA in healthy donors. This clone was observed a single time. Germline CDR1 SGHNT, CDR2 YYREEE (reference sequence). The length of the CDR3 is 14 residues. V lost 5 bases and J lost 2; bases outside the gene matches: 7. Amplification used 60 Vbeta primers and 13 Jbeta primers. The table came from immunoSEQ multiplex PCR; TCRdb's copy has only in-frame clones and leaves some out. This sample has approximately 190,000 clones, with 87% found just once. The sequence was obtained from a man aged 30 to 45 in good health and CMV-seronegative. Source material: PBMCs. The J gene is TRBJ2-7, the V gene TRBV5-4; 7 nucleotides align to TRBD1. CDR3 amino acids: CASSPRDRTYEQYF. As DNA, the CDR3 is TGTGCCAGCAGTCCCCGGGACAGAACCTACGAGCAGTACTTC. Combining the CDR3 with reference TRBV5-4 and TRBJ2-7 gives the whole variable domain ETGVTQSPTHLIKTRGQQVTLRCSSQSGHNTVSWYQQALGQGPQFIFQYYREEENGRGNFPPRFSGLQFPNYSSELNVNALELDDSALYLCASSPRDRTYEQYFGPGTRLTVT.